The 8 T cell receptor beta chains below were found in one sample sequenced in a study of beta chain features in type 1 diabetes. Study results and limitations: A moderate, significant TCRB CDR3 shortening appeared in type 1 diabetes across four CD4+ subsets.

Isolated RNA was reverse transcribed in full, so expressed TCRB transcripts were sequenced. The data were produced by immunoSEQ multiplex PCR, yet TCRdb's version contains in-frame clones alone and is incomplete. The sample consists of around 600,000 clones, around 12% of them appearing once. What these receptors recognize is not known. Material for sequencing was naive CD4+ T cells from blood. The receptor set was obtained from a man aged 30 to 39 with type 1 diabetes.

The sample holds a few counts of this clone. V usage is TRBV4-1 and J usage is TRBJ1-2, with D perhaps matching TRBD1 (5 bases). This CDR3 has 14 amino acids. Between the trimmed V and J ends, which lost 4 bases and 2 bases, there was a span of 11 bases. Germline-derived CDR1 and CDR2 are MGHRA and YSYEKL. CDR3 sequence (DNA): TGCGCCAGCAGCCCGCAGGAGGGGAACTATGGCTACACCTTC. This gives the protein CASSPQEGNYGYTF.

This clone came up many times. This sequence joins TRBV7-9 and TRBJ2-7, with 10 bases lining up with TRBD1. Per germline, CDR1 SEHNR and CDR2 FQNEAQ (reference sequence). V shed 5 bases and J 4 bases; nucleotides not matched to a gene: 5. The CDR3 runs 14 residues. CDR3: CASSTGTGVYEQYF. CDR3 sequence (DNA): TGTGCCAGCAGCACCGGGACAGGGGTGTACGAGCAGTACTTC.

The genes are TRBV10-1 and TRBJ2-1; D possibly uses TRBD1 or TRBD2 (5 bases each). The CDR3 runs 15 residues. The germline V gene encodes CDR1 WNHNN and CDR2 SYGVQD (reference sequence). V gave up 2 bases and J gave up 4 bases, with 12 bases separating them. CDR3 sequence (DNA): TGCGCCAGCAGTGAGATGGGGGTCCCTTACAATGAGCAGTTCTTC. Its translation is CASSEMGVPYNEQFF.

J is TRBJ1-1 and V is TRBV7-2; a possible D gene is TRBD1 (5 bases). With 5 bases removed from V and 4 bases from J, the gap between germline ends came to 14 bases. The CDR3 sequence is 14 residues long. Germline V gives CDR1 SGHTA, CDR2 FQGNSA. The CDR3 DNA is TGTGCCAGCAGCCTGGGGCGGGGGATCACTGAAGCTTTCTTT. Translating gives CASSLGRGITEAFF.

In this sample, this clone turned up a few times. V is TRBV6-5 and J is TRBJ1-6; possibly TRBD1 for D (5 bases). V lost 4 bases and J 8 bases, leaving 15 bases between the germline ends. The CDR3 covers 15 residues. CDR1 MNHEY and CDR2 SVGAGI come from the germline V gene. CDR3 amino acids: CASSSQAGTYSPLHF. CDR3 coding DNA: TGTGCCAGCAGTTCCCAGGCAGGGACCTATTCACCCCTCCACTTT.

This clone was observed a few times. Within the sample, other DNA sequences also encode this same CDR3. This chain connects TRBV6-5 to TRBJ1-5; D gene unclear. The V end was cut by 0 bases, the J end by 4 bases, with 7 bases between. CDR3 length equals 14 residues. Germline CDR1 MNHEY, CDR2 SVGAGI. The CDR3, as DNA: TGTGCCAGCAGTTACTCGGGCGGTAATCAGCCCCAGCATTTT. Residues: CASSYSGGNQPQHF.

The gene calls are TRBV6-5 and TRBJ1-2; possibly TRBD1 for D (5 bases). The CDR3 is 15 residues long. Germline loops: CDR1 MNHEY, CDR2 SVGAGI. Trimming took off 2 bases at V and 7 bases at J, with 17 bases between the two ends. Here the CDR3 reads CASSYPGTVPSGYTF. DNA of the CDR3: TGTGCCAGCAGTTACCCCGGGACGGTCCCTTCTGGCTACACCTTC.

The V gene is TRBV7-2, the J gene TRBJ2-5; D is undetermined. V shed 1 base and J shed 5 bases, with 8 bases lying between them. This CDR3 comprises 13 residues. Germline-derived CDR1 and CDR2 are SGHTA and FQGNSA. The CDR3 DNA reads TGTGCCAGCAGCTTAGGGGTAGGGGAGACCCAGTACTTC. Translated, it gives CASSLGVGETQYF.